The following is a TCR beta chain sequence with its context. Its target is unknown. These data originate in a study of beta chain features in type 1 diabetes. Findings and limits, study-wide: The naive, central memory and Treg TCRB repertoires showed an apparent similarity that was greater among patients than among healthy donors.

The V gene's germline CDR1 is SEHNR and CDR2 FQNEAQ (reference sequence). The CDR3 extends over 14 amino acids. Trimming took 6 bases from V and 4 from J; bases not matched to a gene: 5. Staining for CD45RO/CCR7/CD25/CD127/CD95/CD27 allowed sorting of CD4+ naive, central memory, regulatory and stem cell-like memory cells. All of the isolated RNA was reverse transcribed, so expressed TCRB transcripts were sequenced. Clones were read by immunoSEQ multiplex PCR, and TCRdb kept only the in-frame ones, dropping some. The top ten hold 0.045% to 0.05% of the sample, which has some 410,000 clones, roughly an eighth seen once.

The TCR comes from a woman aged 18-30 years in good health. The specimen sequenced was naive CD4+ T cells from blood. The V call is TRBV7-9, the J call TRBJ2-5; 10 nucleotides line up with TRBD1. The CDR3 loop reads CASRNRDRGETQYF. In DNA, the CDR3 is TGTGCCAGCAGGAACCGGGACAGGGGAGAGACCCAGTACTTC.